This T cell receptor beta chain was sequenced in a study of blood T cell repertoires in COVID-19. Study-level background: The samples span acute and convalescent COVID-19 from the United States, Italy and Spain. T cells, B-cell-depleted T cells, or PBMCs supplied cDNA or gDNA.

Authors' methods: Reference gene primer amplification gave nucleated cell count estimates. Clones were read by immunoSEQ multiplex PCR, and TCRdb kept only the in-frame ones, dropping some. The D gene and trimming were derived from the DNA, and the V and J assignments and clone size from that table. The sample includes roughly 250,000 clones, roughly four fifths of them seen just once. A few counts support this clone. The origin of this receptor is an older woman with active or convalescent COVID-19. Sequenced input: peripheral blood.

The CDR3 spells CASSGTDLFSYNEQFF. Written as DNA, the CDR3 is TGCGCCAGCAGCGGGACAGACCTCTTCTCCTACAATGAGCAGTTCTTC. The J gene is TRBJ2-1, the V gene TRBV4-1, with TRBD1 matching over 7 bases. The CDR3 extends over 16 amino acids. Per germline, CDR1 MGHRA and CDR2 YSYEKL. J lost 0 bases, V lost 5 bases, and 7 bases had no gene match.